Each of the 25 T cell receptor beta chains below was sequenced from the same sample in a study of CD8+ T cells in alopecia areata. Extracted RNA was reverse transcribed into cDNA, the sequencing template. TCRdb's copy holds only in-frame clones and misses some; the assay was immunoSEQ multiplex PCR. The table has roughly 20,000 clones, approximately 60% seen once. Sorting of CD4+ cells into CD25+CD127- cells was performed for a few patients. The material sequenced was CD4+ Tregs sorted from blood. Every receptor here comes from a human donor with alopecia areata.

This clone was counted between two and nine times. The rearrangement uses TRBV7-2 and TRBJ2-3, with TRBD2 matching over 10 bases. Germline assignment: CDR1 SGHTA and CDR2 FQGNSA. Losses at the gene ends were 5 bases for V and 5 bases for J; bases not matched to a gene: 7. The CDR3 sequence is 15 residues long. The CDR3 nucleotides read TGTGCCAGCAGCACAAGCGGGAGGGCCGTAGATACGCAGTATTTT. It specifies CASSTSGRAVDTQYF.

CDR3 loop: CASSLGGLDYNEQFF. The CDR3 DNA reads TGTGCCAGCAGCTTAGGGGGACTGGACTACAATGAGCAGTTCTTC. The chain links TRBV13 to TRBJ2-1; D might be TRBD2 (6 bases). V was trimmed by 0 bases and J by 3 bases, leaving 9 bases between them. CDR3 size: 15 residues. Germline V gives CDR1 PRHDT, CDR2 FYEKMQ (reference sequence).

This chain uses TRBV27 with TRBJ2-5, with D unresolved. V lost 5 bases to trimming and J lost 5 bases, with 15 bases between them. CDR1 and CDR2 from the germline V gene are MNHEY and SMNVEV (reference sequence). This CDR3 is 14 amino acids long. CDR3 region: CASSAHGWRETQYF. The CDR3, as DNA: TGTGCCAGCAGTGCTCATGGGTGGCGTGAGACCCAGTACTTC.

The chain uses TRBV6-5 and TRBJ2-5; the D is unclear. V lost 2 bases and J lost 5, with 9 bases in between. Germline lookup yields CDR1 MNHEY and CDR2 SVGAGI. The CDR3 is made up of 13 amino acids. CDR3 region: CASSYGPGETQYF. For the CDR3, the DNA is TGTGCCAGCAGTTACGGCCCTGGGGAGACCCAGTACTTC.

The rearrangement uses TRBV10-2 and TRBJ2-1, with D perhaps matching TRBD2 (6 bases). This CDR3 region has 11 residues. The germline CDR1 and CDR2 sequences are WSHSY and SAAADI. The V and J ends lost 6 bases and 10 bases respectively, with 10 bases between them. CDR3 region: CASSSGREQFF. CDR3 coding DNA: TGCGCCAGCAGCAGCGGGCGGGAGCAGTTCTTC.

The V call is TRBV10-3, the J call TRBJ2-7; 8 nucleotides agree with TRBD2. This CDR3 is 15 amino acids long. In germline, CDR1 is ENHRY, CDR2 SYGVKD. V was pared by 6 bases and J by 2 bases, with 9 bases of the junction left unmatched. In nucleotides, the CDR3 is TGTGCCATCAGCCCCGGGGCGGGAGGCACCTACGAGCAGTACTTC. This sequence encodes CAISPGAGGTYEQYF.

The J gene is TRBJ2-1, the V gene TRBV21-1; whether TRBD2, the table's D call, matches the DNA was not checked. TRBV21-1 is a listed pseudogene. CDR3 length: 16 amino acids. The CDR3 sequence is CASTKELAGRYNEQFF. CDR3 nucleotides: TGTGCCAGCACCAAGGAGCTAGCGGGGCGATACAATGAGCAGTTCTTC.

The chain employs TRBV2 and TRBJ2-7; 9 nucleotides line up with TRBD2. The length of the CDR3 is 20 residues. Trimming cost V 3 bases and J 9 bases; bases outside gene matches: 27. Germline V gene sequence: CDR1 SNHLY, CDR2 FYNNEI. The CDR3 nucleotides are TGTGCCAGCAGTGACCAGTGGGGATCTGACCTAGGACTAGCGAGACACGGGCAGTACTTC. Translated, it gives CASSDQWGSDLGLARHGQYF. The variable domain in full, completed from reference TRBV2 and TRBJ2-7, reads EPEVTQTPSHQVTQMGQEVILRCVPISNHLYFYWYRQILGQKVEFLVSFYNNEISEKSEIFDDQFSVERPDGSNFTLKIRSTKLEDSAMYFCASSDQWGSDLGLARHGQYFGPGTRLTVT.

J is TRBJ1-1 and V is TRBV7-4; tentative D call: TRBD1 (5 bases). Germline V gene lookup returns CDR1 SGHVT and CDR2 SQSDAQ. CDR3 length equals 13 residues. Trimming removed 2 bases at V and 1 base at J, with 5 bases between. CDR3 bases: TGTGCCAGCAGCTTAACAGGGAACACTGAAGCTTTCTTT. Translating it yields CASSLTGNTEAFF.

The table lists this clone with a few counts. The rearrangement joins TRBV23-1 to TRBJ1-3; no clear D gene. TRBV23-1 is given ORF status, its function remaining uncertain. Trimming cost V 0 bases and J 4 bases, with 16 bases left between them. This CDR3 is built from 17 residues. CDR3 DNA: TGCGCCAGCAGTCAATCGATTAGCCCTCCGGGCGGAAACACCATATATTTT. Its translation: CASSQSISPPGGNTIYF.

The V and J genes are TRBV6-6 and TRBJ2-3; 12 bases line up with TRBD2. The CDR3 consists of 15 residues. V shed 5 bases and J 6 bases; nucleotides not matched to a gene: 6. The germline V gene encodes CDR1 MNHNY and CDR2 SVGAGI (reference sequence). In nucleotides, the CDR3 is TGTGCCAGCAGTAGTCTAGCGGGGGGGCCGGATACGCAGTATTTT. Its protein is CASSSLAGGPDTQYF.

The table lists this clone with a few counts. This rearrangement joins TRBV27 to TRBJ1-5; TRBD1 is a possible D gene (5 bases). Trimming took off 6 bases at V and 3 bases at J, with 15 bases between the two ends. The CDR3 spans 15 residues. Germline V gives CDR1 MNHEY, CDR2 SMNVEV (reference sequence). The chain's CDR3 is CASRLSGQPNQPQHF. The CDR3 region has the DNA TGTGCCAGCAGACTGTCGGGGCAGCCCAATCAGCCCCAGCATTTT.

The rearrangement uses TRBV10-1 and TRBJ2-3, with 8 nucleotides matching TRBD2. V lost 3 bases and J lost 0; bases outside the gene matches: 2. From germline, CDR1 is WNHNN and CDR2 SYGVQD (reference sequence). The CDR3 extends over 15 amino acids. In DNA form, the CDR3 reads TGCGCCAGCAGTGACGGCGGGAGGAGCACAGATACGCAGTATTTT. It yields the protein CASSDGGRSTDTQYF.

The table lists this clone with a few counts. V and J are TRBV6-6 and TRBJ2-2; D perhaps matches TRBD1 (5 bases). The length of the CDR3 is 15 residues. CDR1 and CDR2 (germline): MNHNY, SVGAGI (reference sequence). V gave up 2 bases and J gave up 1 base, with 8 bases separating them. CDR3 nucleotides: TGTGCCAGCAGTTACGACGGACAGAACACCGGGGAGCTGTTTTTT. Translation: CASSYDGQNTGELFF.

V and J are TRBV5-1 and TRBJ2-1; D not certain. The CDR3 length is 11 residues. Germline loops: CDR1 SGHRS, CDR2 YFSETQ. V was trimmed by 2 bases and J by 6 bases, leaving 3 bases between them. CDR3 amino acids: CASSLANEQFF. The CDR3 DNA reads TGCGCCAGCAGCTTAGCCAATGAGCAGTTCTTC.

This clone qualifies as medium-sized. V and J are TRBV14 and TRBJ2-3; D is unclear. The CDR3 length is 15 residues. The V gene lost 6 bases and the J gene lost 0 bases, with 13 bases spanning the gap. CDR1 is SGHDN and CDR2 is FVKESK in the germline V gene. DNA of the CDR3: TGTGCCAGCAGACCAATGACCAGTAGCACAGATACGCAGTATTTT. Protein sequence: CASRPMTSSTDTQYF.

This clone was counted between two and nine times. CDR3 sequence (DNA): TGTGCCAGCAGTTTACCGAGGTTACTAGCGGGCAAGACCTACGAGCAGTACTTC. Translation: CASSLPRLLAGKTYEQYF. This rearrangement joins TRBV28 to TRBJ2-7; 9 positions agree with TRBD2. This CDR3 is built from 18 residues. V lost 2 bases to trimming and J lost 2 bases; unmatched junction nucleotides: 13. CDR1 and CDR2 (germline): MDHEN, SYDVKM. Drawing the rest from reference TRBV28 and TRBJ2-7, the complete variable domain is DVKVTQSSRYLVKRTGEKVFLECVQDMDHENMFWYRQDPGLGLRLIYFSYDVKMKEKGDIPEGYSVSREKKERFSLILESASTNQTSMYLCASSLPRLLAGKTYEQYFGPGTRLTVT.

This clone has only a few counts. This CDR3 is also generated by other DNA sequences in the sample. J is TRBJ2-7 and V is TRBV30; D uncertain. V lost 0 bases to trimming and J lost 3 bases, with 6 bases between them. The V gene's germline CDR1 is GTSNPN and CDR2 SVGIG (reference sequence). The CDR3 sequence is 12 residues long. CDR3 in DNA: TGTGCCTGGAGTGTAAGTGTCTACGAGCAGTACTTC. Translation: CAWSVSVYEQYF. Filled out from reference TRBV30 and TRBJ2-7, the complete variable domain reads SQTIHQWPATLVQPVGSPLSLECTVEGTSNPNLYWYRQAAGRGLQLLFYSVGIGQISSEVPQNLSASRPQDRQFILSSKKLLLSDSGFYLCAWSVSVYEQYFGPGTRLTVT.

This clone was observed a handful of times. This rearrangement joins TRBV30 to TRBJ2-1; D possibly corresponds to TRBD2 (6 bases). V lost 3 bases to trimming and J lost 5 bases, with 17 bases between them. Germline-derived CDR1 and CDR2 are GTSNPN and SVGIG (reference sequence). The CDR3 covers 15 residues. The CDR3 spells CAWRIAVTLNNEQFF. CDR3 nucleotide sequence: TGTGCCTGGAGGATAGCGGTGACGCTAAACAATGAGCAGTTCTTC.

V usage is TRBV5-1 and J usage is TRBJ2-1; D possibly corresponds to TRBD2 (5 bases). The CDR3 contains 13 residues. Per germline, CDR1 SGHRS and CDR2 YFSETQ. V was clipped by 7 bases and J by 4 bases, with 12 bases between them. CDR3 protein: CASGTREYNEQFF. As DNA, the CDR3 is TGCGCCAGCGGCACCCGGGAATACAATGAGCAGTTCTTC.

The chain is built from TRBV30 and TRBJ1-4; 9 bases line up with TRBD1. The CDR3 runs 13 residues. Germline CDR1 reads GTSNPN; CDR2 reads SVGIG (reference sequence). The J segment lost 7 bases and the V segment lost 4 bases, leaving 4 bases of the junction unmatched. This CDR3 reads CAWKGTGIEKLFF. The CDR3 coding sequence is TGTGCCTGGAAGGGGACAGGGATTGAAAAACTGTTTTTT.

This chain joins TRBV5-1 and TRBJ1-2, with unresolved D. V lost 0 bases to trimming and J lost 7 bases, with 13 bases between them. The germline gives CDR1 SGHRS, CDR2 YFSETQ. The CDR3 consists of 14 residues. The CDR3 here is CASSLGVSIPGYTF. DNA of the CDR3: TGCGCCAGCAGCTTGGGGGTCAGTATCCCTGGCTACACCTTC. The variable domain in full, with the rest retrieved from reference TRBV5-1 and TRBJ1-2, is KAGVTQTPRYLIKTRGQQVTLSCSPISGHRSVSWYQQTPGQGLQFLFEYFSETQRNKGNFPGRFSGRQFSNSRSEMNVSTLELGDSALYLCASSLGVSIPGYTFGSGTRLTVV.

The rearrangement joins TRBV7-2 to TRBJ2-1; D not certain. The CDR3 has 12 residues. V lost 4 bases to trimming and J lost 2 bases, with 3 bases between them. Germline loops: CDR1 SGHTA, CDR2 FQGNSA. CDR3 amino acids: CASSSTYNEQFF. The CDR3 DNA follows: TGTGCCAGCAGCTCTACCTACAATGAGCAGTTCTTC.

This clone was seen a few times. V is TRBV5-1 and J is TRBJ2-7; no clear D. V lost 1 base and J lost 0, with 8 bases in between. Germline V gives CDR1 SGHRS, CDR2 YFSETQ. The CDR3 is 14 amino acids. The chain's CDR3 is CASSLSQTSYEQYF. CDR3 coding DNA: TGCGCCAGCAGCTTGTCACAGACCTCCTACGAGCAGTACTTC.

The V and J genes are TRBV18 and TRBJ2-2; perhaps TRBD2 as D (6 bases). Germline values: CDR1 KGHSH, CDR2 LQKENI. The CDR3 spans 16 residues. V gave up 2 bases and J gave up 1 base, with 11 bases separating them. The CDR3 is CASSPGGLRNTGELFF. In DNA, the CDR3 is TGTGCCAGCTCACCAGGGGGACTGCGGAACACCGGGGAGCTGTTTTTT. Using reference TRBV18 and TRBJ2-2 for the parts outside the CDR3, the full variable domain is NAGVMQNPRHLVRRRGQEARLRCSPMKGHSHVYWYRQLPEEGLKFMVYLQKENIIDESGMPKERFSAEFPKEGPSILRIQQVVRGDSAAYFCASSPGGLRNTGELFFGEGSRLTVL.